This T cell receptor (beta chain) was recorded in a study of blood T cell repertoires in COVID-19. Background on the study: Collection of acute and convalescent COVID-19 samples took place in the United States, Italy and Spain. T cells, B-cell-depleted T cells, or PBMCs provided the cDNA or gDNA that served as material.

Authors' analysis steps: Amplification of reference gene primers was used by the study to estimate nucleated cell counts. Repertoires were generated with immunoSEQ multiplex PCR, while TCRdb's copy carries only in-frame clones and drops some. D and trimming were read from the DNA, whereas the V and J calls and clone size are those reported in that table. The table has some 670,000 clones, about 90% seen once; the top ten hold over 0.2%. The germline V gene has CDR1 DFQATT and CDR2 SNEGSKA (reference sequence). Trimming took off 6 bases at V and 3 bases at J, with 9 bases between the two ends. CDR3 length: 11 amino acids.

The V gene is TRBV20-1, the J gene TRBJ2-7; weak D call: TRBD1 (6 bases). The source of this sequence is a woman under 30 with acute or convalescent COVID-19. Sequencing was carried out using peripheral blood. The CDR3, as DNA: TGCAGTGCGGACAGAAACTACGAGCAGTACTTC. Translated, it gives CSADRNYEQYF.